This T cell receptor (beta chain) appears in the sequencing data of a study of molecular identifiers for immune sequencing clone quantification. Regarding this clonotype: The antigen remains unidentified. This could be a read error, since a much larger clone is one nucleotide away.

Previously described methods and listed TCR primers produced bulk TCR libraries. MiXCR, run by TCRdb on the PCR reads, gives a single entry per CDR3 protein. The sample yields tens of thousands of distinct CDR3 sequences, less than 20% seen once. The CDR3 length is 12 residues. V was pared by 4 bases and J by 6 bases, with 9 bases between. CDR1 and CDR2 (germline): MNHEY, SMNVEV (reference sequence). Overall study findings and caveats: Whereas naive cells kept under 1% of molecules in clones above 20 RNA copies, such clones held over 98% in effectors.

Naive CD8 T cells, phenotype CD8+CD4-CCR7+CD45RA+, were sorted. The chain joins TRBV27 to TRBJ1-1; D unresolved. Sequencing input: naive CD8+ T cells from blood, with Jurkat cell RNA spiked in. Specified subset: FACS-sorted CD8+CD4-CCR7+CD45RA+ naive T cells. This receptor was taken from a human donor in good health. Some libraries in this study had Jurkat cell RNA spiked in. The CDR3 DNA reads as TGTGCCAGCAGTTCAGGCGGTGCTGAAGCTTTCTTT. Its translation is CASSSGGAEAFF.